The 2 T cell receptor beta chains below come from one sample, sequenced in a study of tumor-infiltrating lymphocytes in localized non-small cell lung cancer. Sequencing was performed with immunoSEQ multiplex PCR; in TCRdb, only in-frame clones are kept and a portion is missing. The sample has around 21,000 clones, over 70% seen once. The sample comprised lung tumor tissue. These TCRs come from a human donor with non-small cell lung cancer.

The gene calls are TRBV7-6 and TRBJ2-5; 9 bases align to TRBD2. The J segment lost 10 bases and the V segment lost 1 base, leaving 16 bases of the junction unmatched. Germline lookup yields CDR1 SGHVS and CDR2 FNYEAQ. The CDR3 loop spans 17 amino acids. The CDR3, as DNA: TGTGCCAGCAGCTTAGTCGTTGCTAGCGGGACATTTGGGAGCCAGTACTTC. Translation: CASSLVVASGTFGSQYF.

The chain couples TRBV30 to TRBJ1-5; 8 bases align to TRBD1. Germline V gene data show CDR1 as GTSNPN and CDR2 as SVGIG (reference sequence). CDR3 length equals 17 residues. V was clipped by 2 bases and J by 0 bases; unmatched bases: 9. CDR3 DNA: TGTGCCTGGAGTCCGCCCTGGGACAGGCCTAGCAATCAGCCCCAGCATTTT. Translation: CAWSPPWDRPSNQPQHF.